This entry lists 32 T cell receptor beta chains sequenced from one sample in a study of T cell repertoires in cytomegalovirus infection. Each CDR3 protein gets one entry after TCRdb re-called the reads with MiXCR. Here the sample spans 250,000 or so distinct CDR3 sequences, about a sixth being singletons. Input material: CD8+ T cells from PBMCs. The receptors were gathered from a human donor in good health (CMV status not recorded). Some clones in this sample may be carry-over from other donors' samples.

This sequence joins TRBV5-1 and TRBJ2-3; perhaps TRBD1 as D (5 bases). Germline V lookup: CDR1 SGHRS, CDR2 YFSETQ. This CDR3 has 15 residues. Trimming removed 7 bases from V and 5 bases from J, with 20 bases in between. CDR3 coding DNA: TGCGCCAGCGAGCAGCTTGGGGCGTTACAAGATACGCAGTATTTT. Its translation: CASEQLGALQDTQYF.

The chain couples TRBV5-5 to TRBJ1-2; no clear D gene. Germline V gene sequence: CDR1 SGHKS, CDR2 YYEKEE (reference sequence). The CDR3 length is 15 residues. Trimming cost V 0 bases and J 4 bases, with 13 bases left between them. CDR3 amino acids: CASSLAPGAGYGYTF. DNA for the CDR3: TGTGCCAGCAGCTTGGCTCCGGGAGCAGGCTATGGCTACACCTTC.

As DNA, the CDR3 is TGTGCCAGCAGTTTCAGCTTTGAAGCTTTCTTT. Amino acid sequence: CASSFSFEAFF. This sequence joins TRBV28 and TRBJ1-1; D is ambiguous. V shed 3 bases and J shed 7 bases, with 6 bases lying between them. The CDR3 totals 11 residues. From germline, CDR1 is MDHEN and CDR2 SYDVKM.

The V gene is TRBV12-3 or TRBV12-4, the J gene TRBJ2-3, with D perhaps matching TRBD1 or TRBD2 (5 bases each). With 5 bases removed from V and 5 bases from J, the gap between germline ends came to 17 bases. The CDR3 loop spans 15 amino acids. In DNA form, the CDR3 reads TGTGCCAGCAGTCTCGGGACCCCGCCAGTAGATACGCAGTATTTT. Its protein product is CASSLGTPPVDTQYF.

This clonotype turned up a few times. The genes are TRBV4-1 and TRBJ2-1; TRBD2 matches at 10 bases. Germline trimming cut 0 bases from V and 8 bases from J; bases unmatched to any gene: 13. The CDR3 covers 18 residues. Germline CDR1 reads MGHRA; CDR2 reads YSYEKL. The CDR3 bases are TGCGCCAGCAGCCAAGATAGTGTTCCTAGCGGGGGAATCTATGAGCAGTTCTTC. This gives the protein CASSQDSVPSGGIYEQFF.

The sample holds many counts of this clonotype. V and J are TRBV7-6 and TRBJ2-3; D may correspond to TRBD1 or TRBD2 (5 bases each). Trimming shortened V by 1 base and J by 0 bases, and 11 bases separated the two germline ends. The germline CDR1 and CDR2 sequences are SGHVS and FNYEAQ. This CDR3 is 16 amino acids long. The chain's CDR3 is CASSLGPGQSTDTQYF. In DNA form, the CDR3 reads TGTGCCAGCAGCTTAGGCCCGGGGCAGAGCACAGATACGCAGTATTTT.

V and J are TRBV6-6 and TRBJ2-1, with a weak D call TRBD1 (5 bases). CDR3 length: 18 amino acids. The V gene lost 7 bases and the J gene lost 1 base, with 23 bases spanning the gap. The V gene's germline CDR1 is MNHNY and CDR2 SVGAGI (reference sequence). For the CDR3, the DNA is TGTGCCAGCACCAAACCGCCCAGGGTAGAAGCATCCTACAATGAGCAGTTCTTC. Translating it yields CASTKPPRVEASYNEQFF.

This clonotype was seen at least ten times. The chain's CDR3 is CASSTQGRHGETQYF. The CDR3 DNA follows: TGTGCCAGCAGCACACAGGGGCGTCATGGAGAGACCCAGTACTTC. The chain joins TRBV7-8 to TRBJ2-5; 7 positions agree with TRBD1. This CDR3 has 15 residues. V was clipped by 5 bases and J by 4 bases; unmatched bases: 10. Looked up from germline, CDR1 is SGHVS and CDR2 is FQNEAQ.

This clonotype occurred once. The chain joins TRBV6-1 to TRBJ1-1; weak D call: TRBD1 (6 bases). V lost 0 bases and J lost 9, with 14 bases in between. This CDR3 contains 14 residues. Germline CDR1 and CDR2: MNHNS and SASEGT. CDR3 amino acids: CASSEAWTDSKAFF. In DNA, the CDR3 is TGTGCCAGCAGTGAAGCCTGGACAGACTCAAAAGCTTTCTTT.

A word on this clonotype: One base away lies a much larger clone, so this may be a sequencing read error. The rearrangement uses TRBV28 and TRBJ2-1, with D possibly being TRBD2 (6 bases). Germline assignment: CDR1 MDHEN and CDR2 SYDVKM. The CDR3 has 16 amino acids. CDR3: CASSPLWGETYNKQFF. Written as DNA, the CDR3 is TGTGCCAGCAGTCCGCTATGGGGGGAAACCTACAATAAGCAGTTCTTC.

The chain couples TRBV29-1 to TRBJ2-4; TRBD2 aligns across 7 bases. Germline lookup yields CDR1 SQVTM and CDR2 ANQGSEA. The trim removed 2 bases at V and 7 bases at J, leaving 11 bases unmatched. The CDR3 totals 15 residues. The DNA of the CDR3 is TGCAGCGTTGAAAGATTCCGAGACGGGGGGAACATTCAGTACTTC. It encodes CSVERFRDGGNIQYF.

The chain joins TRBV2 to TRBJ1-1; 8 bases fit TRBD1. The CDR3 covers 12 residues. V lost 6 bases to trimming and J lost 4 bases; unmatched junction nucleotides: 1. CDR1 and CDR2 (germline): SNHLY, FYNNEI. The DNA for the CDR3 is TGTGCCAGCAGGGACAGGGCCACTGAAGCTTTCTTT. Protein: CASRDRATEAFF.

This clonotype was observed a handful of times. The chain combines TRBV10-3 with TRBJ1-1; D might be TRBD1 (6 bases). V lost 5 bases, J lost 0 bases, and 16 bases lay in between. The germline V gene encodes CDR1 ENHRY and CDR2 SYGVKD. CDR3 length: 16 amino acids. CDR3 loop: CAISTDSRYLNTEAFF. The CDR3 DNA is TGTGCCATCAGTACGGACAGTCGGTACTTGAACACTGAAGCTTTCTTT.

This clonotype has ten or more counts. The rearrangement uses TRBV7-2 and TRBJ2-5, with 7 bases that match TRBD1. The CDR3 contains 15 residues. The germline V gene has CDR1 SGHTA and CDR2 FQGNSA. V dropped 1 base and J dropped 4; count of bases not matched to a gene: 6. CDR3 protein: CASSLDRGPPETQYF. The DNA for the CDR3 is TGTGCCAGCAGCTTAGACAGGGGCCCCCCAGAGACCCAGTACTTC.

V gene TRBV20-1 combines with J gene TRBJ2-3, with TRBD2 matching over 8 bases. After removal of 5 bases from V and 1 base from J, the junction contained 5 bases not matched to a gene. The CDR3 runs to 14 residues. CDR1 is DFQATT and CDR2 is SNEGSKA in the germline V gene (reference sequence). The CDR3 sequence: CSAGLGGGTDTQYF. The CDR3 bases are TGCAGTGCTGGACTCGGGGGGGGCACAGATACGCAGTATTTT.

This clonotype was observed at least ten times. The rearrangement uses TRBV7-2 and TRBJ2-3; TRBD2 matches 7 bases. Germline values: CDR1 SGHTA, CDR2 FQGNSA. Trimming cost V 1 base and J 3 bases; bases outside gene matches: 1. The CDR3 has 14 residues. DNA for the CDR3: TGTGCCAGCAGCTTAGGAGCGGGGACAGATACGCAGTATTTT. Translated, it gives CASSLGAGTDTQYF.

This clonotype was seen a few times. V is TRBV6-1 and J is TRBJ2-3; D possibly corresponds to TRBD2 (5 bases). The CDR3 totals 15 residues. Germline CDR1 MNHNS, CDR2 SASEGT. Deletions cut 1 base from V and 0 bases from J, with 8 bases between. CDR3 residues: CASSEGLASTDTQYF. The CDR3 region has the DNA TGTGCCAGCAGTGAAGGGCTAGCCAGCACAGATACGCAGTATTTT.

The chain has TRBV29-1 and TRBJ2-7; TRBD1 aligns across 7 bases. This CDR3 comprises 15 residues. CDR1 and CDR2 (germline): SQVTM, ANQGSEA. With 0 bases clipped from V and 2 bases from J, the junction kept 7 bases outside the gene matches. CDR3 sequence reads: CSVEDTGQETYEQYF. The CDR3 DNA reads as TGCAGCGTTGAAGATACCGGACAGGAAACCTACGAGCAGTACTTC.

The V gene is TRBV7-9, the J gene TRBJ2-3; D not certain. Germline V gene lookup returns CDR1 SEHNR and CDR2 FQNEAQ (reference sequence). Trimming removed 0 bases at V and 0 bases at J, with 16 bases between. The CDR3 covers 18 residues. CDR3 coding DNA: TGTGCCAGCAGCTTAGCCCTAACACGTAGGTCAAGCACAGATACGCAGTATTTT. Encoded protein: CASSLALTRRSSTDTQYF.

For the CDR3, the DNA is TGTGCCATCAGTATCCGGGACGTGAAACGAGACTATGGCTACACCTTC. Translation: CAISIRDVKRDYGYTF. V usage is TRBV10-3 and J usage is TRBJ1-2; D possibly corresponds to TRBD1 (5 bases). CDR1 and CDR2 from the germline V gene are ENHRY and SYGVKD. V was pared by 5 bases and J by 3 bases, with 19 bases between. The CDR3 extends over 16 amino acids.

This clonotype showed up just a few times. V and J are TRBV6-1 and TRBJ2-7; 11 nucleotides match TRBD2. Germline-derived CDR1 and CDR2 are MNHNS and SASEGT. CDR3 size: 16 residues. With V trimmed by 2 bases and J by 5 bases, 8 bases remained unmatched. CDR3 nucleotides: TGTGCCAGCAGTGAAAGCCCCGGGACTAGCGGCGACGAGCAGTACTTC. Translation gives CASSESPGTSGDEQYF.

Ten or more counts support this clonotype. The rearrangement uses TRBV12-3 or TRBV12-4 and TRBJ2-3, with D tentatively TRBD2 (5 bases). V was trimmed by 7 bases and J by 2 bases, leaving 10 bases between them. The CDR3 consists of 13 residues. The CDR3 bases are TGTGCCAGCATAAGCGGAAACACAGATACGCAGTATTTT. Translating it yields CASISGNTDTQYF.

This clonotype has ten or more counts. The V gene is TRBV7-9, the J gene TRBJ1-3; perhaps TRBD1 as D (5 bases). CDR1 SEHNR and CDR2 FQNEAQ come from the germline V gene (reference sequence). The CDR3 sequence is 17 residues long. Trimming took off 1 base at V and 0 bases at J, with 13 bases between the two ends. CDR3 protein: CASSLDGGARSGNTIYF. CDR3 coding DNA: TGTGCCAGCAGCTTAGATGGCGGGGCACGCTCTGGAAACACCATATATTTT. The whole variable domain, filled in from reference TRBV7-9 and TRBJ1-3, reads DTGVSQNPRHKITKRGQNVTFRCDPISEHNRLYWYRQTLGQGPEFLTYFQNEAQLEKSRLLSDRFSAERPKGSFSTLEIQRTEQGDSAMYLCASSLDGGARSGNTIYFGEGSWLTVV.

There are a few counts of this clonotype. The chain links TRBV25-1 to TRBJ2-5; the D call may be TRBD1 or TRBD2 (5 bases each). The CDR3 contains 16 residues. V gave up 1 base and J gave up 2 bases, with 14 bases separating them. Germline V lookup: CDR1 MGHDK, CDR2 SYGVNS. The CDR3 loop is CASSEFFQGPQETQYF. CDR3 DNA: TGTGCCAGCAGTGAATTTTTCCAGGGACCGCAAGAGACCCAGTACTTC.

V usage is TRBV6-2 or TRBV6-3 and J usage is TRBJ2-2, with a weak D call TRBD1 (5 bases). This CDR3 has 15 amino acids. Germline CDR1 reads MNHEY; CDR2 reads SVGEGT. Trimming took 5 bases from V and 1 from J, leaving 11 bases between them. CDR3 sequence (DNA): TGTGCCAGCAGTCCCGACAGCCTGAACACCGGGGAGCTGTTTTTT. Protein sequence: CASSPDSLNTGELFF.

The chain is built from TRBV29-1 and TRBJ1-2; D remains ambiguous. V lost 1 base to trimming and J lost 4 bases, with 7 bases between them. Germline V gene sequence: CDR1 SQVTM, CDR2 ANQGSEA. The CDR3 has 12 residues. CDR3 nucleotides: TGCAGCGTTGAAGGACGGCTCTATGGCTACACCTTC. Protein: CSVEGRLYGYTF. Based on the CDR3 plus reference TRBV29-1 and TRBJ1-2, the full variable domain is SAVISQKPSRDICQRGTSLTIQCQVDSQVTMMFWYRQQPGQSLTLIATANQGSEATYESGFVIDKFPISRPNLTFSTLTVSNMSPEDSSIYLCSVEGRLYGYTFGSGTRLTVV.

This clonotype was observed at least ten times. This rearrangement joins TRBV7-6 to TRBJ1-1; weak D call: TRBD1 (6 bases). CDR1 is SGHVS, CDR2 FNYEAQ, per germline. V lost 2 bases and J 1 base, leaving 11 bases between the germline ends. The CDR3 contains 15 residues. As DNA, the CDR3 is TGTGCCAGCAGCTTATCGGTAGGGGGGAACACTGAAGCTTTCTTT. This translates into CASSLSVGGNTEAFF.

At least ten counts were recorded for this clonotype. The gene calls are TRBV7-9 and TRBJ1-2; TRBD1 might be the D (5 bases). The ends were cut back, 4 bases at V and 3 bases at J, with 15 bases in the middle. Germline V CDR1 and CDR2: SEHNR, FQNEAQ (reference sequence). The CDR3 consists of 15 residues. The CDR3, as DNA: TGTGCCAGCAGCTCAAGGGACCAAACTTACTATGGCTACACCTTC. It is translated as CASSSRDQTYYGYTF.

The chain employs TRBV3-1 and TRBJ1-2; TRBD1 aligns across 8 bases. This CDR3 contains 15 residues. Germline V lookup: CDR1 LGHDT, CDR2 YNNKEL (reference sequence). The ends lost 0 bases at V and 8 bases at J; junction bases unmatched: 8. The CDR3 coding sequence is TGTGCCAGCAGCCAAGATCAGGGGGCAAGAAGGGGCTACACCTTC. Its protein is CASSQDQGARRGYTF.

The sample holds many counts of this clonotype. J is TRBJ1-2 and V is TRBV7-2; D remains unclear. Germline lookup yields CDR1 SGHTA and CDR2 FQGNSA. V was cut by 8 bases and J by 8 bases, with 12 bases left in between. CDR3 size: 11 residues. The CDR3: CASRNGPGYTF. The DNA of the CDR3 is TGTGCCAGCCGAAACGGACCGGGCTACACCTTC.

V gene TRBV14 combines with J gene TRBJ2-7; D possibly corresponds to TRBD2 (5 bases). V lost 8 bases to trimming and J lost 7 bases, with 15 bases between them. CDR1 and CDR2 from the germline V gene are SGHDN and FVKESK. The CDR3 loop spans 12 amino acids. The CDR3 reads CASGNGVVEQYF. DNA for the CDR3: TGTGCCAGCGGAAACGGGGTAGTTGAGCAGTACTTC. Based on the CDR3 plus reference TRBV14 and TRBJ2-7, the full variable domain is EAGVTQFPSHSVIEKGQTVTLRCDPISGHDNLYWYRRVMGKEIKFLLHFVKESKQDESGMPNNRFLAERTGGTYSTLKVQPAELEDSGVYFCASGNGVVEQYFGPGTRLTVT.

The chain is built from TRBV7-9 and TRBJ1-1; D call uncertain. Trimming pared 11 bases from V and 1 base from J, leaving 11 bases between. Germline-derived CDR1 and CDR2 are SEHNR and FQNEAQ (reference sequence). This CDR3 spans 12 amino acids. The CDR3 protein is CAGGDRNTEAFF. CDR3 nucleotide sequence: TGTGCCGGCGGGGATCGGAACACTGAAGCTTTCTTT.